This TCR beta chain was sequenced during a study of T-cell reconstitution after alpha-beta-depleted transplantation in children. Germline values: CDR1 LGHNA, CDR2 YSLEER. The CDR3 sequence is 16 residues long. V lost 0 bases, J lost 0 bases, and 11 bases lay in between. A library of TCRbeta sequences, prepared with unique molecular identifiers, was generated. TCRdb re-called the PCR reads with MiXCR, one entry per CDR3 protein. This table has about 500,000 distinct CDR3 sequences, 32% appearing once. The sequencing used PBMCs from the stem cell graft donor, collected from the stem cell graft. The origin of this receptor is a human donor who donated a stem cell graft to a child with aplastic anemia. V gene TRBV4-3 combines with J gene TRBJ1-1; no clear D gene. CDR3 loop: CASSQDSQVLNTEAFF. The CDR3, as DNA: TGCGCCAGCAGCCAAGATAGTCAGGTCCTGAACACTGAAGCTTTCTTT.